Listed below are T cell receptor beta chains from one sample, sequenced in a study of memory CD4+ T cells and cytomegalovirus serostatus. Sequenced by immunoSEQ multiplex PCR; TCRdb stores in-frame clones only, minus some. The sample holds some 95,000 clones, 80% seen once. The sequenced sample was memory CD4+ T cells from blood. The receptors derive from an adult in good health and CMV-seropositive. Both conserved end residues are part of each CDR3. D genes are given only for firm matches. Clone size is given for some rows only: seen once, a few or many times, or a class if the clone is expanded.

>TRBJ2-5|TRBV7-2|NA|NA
TGTGCCAGCAGCTTAGGTCTGCAAGAGACCCAGTACTTC
CASSLGLQETQYF
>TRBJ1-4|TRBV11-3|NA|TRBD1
TGTGCCAGCAGCTTAGACCCTCCGGGACAGGTTAATGAAAAACTGTTTTTT
CASSLDPPGQVNEKLFF
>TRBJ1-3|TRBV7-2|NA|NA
TGTGCCAGCAGCTTAGCCCTATCTGGAAACACCATATATTTT
CASSLALSGNTIYF
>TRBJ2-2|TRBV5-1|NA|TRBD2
TGCGCCAGCAGCTTTCTGACTAGCGGGAGGGCGAACACCGGGGAGCTGTTTTTT
CASSFLTSGRANTGELFF
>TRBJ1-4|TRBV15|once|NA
TGTGCCACCAGCCGGACCGGGGCTGGTGAAAAACTGTTTTTT
CATSRTGAGEKLFF
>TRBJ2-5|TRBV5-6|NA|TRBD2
TGTGCCAGCAGCTTGGTCGCTAGCGGGAGAGAGACCCAGTACTTC
CASSLVASGRETQYF
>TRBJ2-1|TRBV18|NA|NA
TGTGCCAGCTCACCCACCGCGGGACAGCCTGAGCAGTTCTTC
CASSPTAGQPEQFF
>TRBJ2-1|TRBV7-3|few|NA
TGTGCCAGCAGCCTAGACCCGGTGAGGGATAAGCAGTTCTTC
CASSLDPVRDKQFF
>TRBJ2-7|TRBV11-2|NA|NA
TGTGCCAGCAGCTCTTCCCCCGAGCAGTACTTC
CASSSSPEQYF
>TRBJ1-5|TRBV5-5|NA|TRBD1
TGTGCCAGCAGCCTTACCCGACAGGGGGGAGATCAGCCCCAGCATTTT
CASSLTRQGGDQPQHF
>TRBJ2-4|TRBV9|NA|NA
TGTGCCAGCAGCGCCCTCGGGAGTGGAGAAAACATTCAGTACTTC
CASSALGSGENIQYF
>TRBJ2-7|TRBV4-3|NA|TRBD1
TGCGCCAGCAGTCACACCGGGACAGGGCCTATCGAGCAGTACTTC
CASSHTGTGPIEQYF
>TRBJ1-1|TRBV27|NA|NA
TGTGCCAGCAGTTCCCCGAGGACCCGGGCTTTCTTT
CASSSPRTRAFF
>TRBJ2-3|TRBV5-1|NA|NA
TGCGCCAGCAGCCTGGGGGGTTCGGGATCAGATACGCAGTATTTT
CASSLGGSGSDTQYF
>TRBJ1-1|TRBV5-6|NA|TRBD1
TGTGCCAGCAGCTTAGGACAGGGGAGCGCTGAAGCTTTCTTT
CASSLGQGSAEAFF
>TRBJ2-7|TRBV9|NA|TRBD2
TGTGCCAGCAGCGCTTCTAGCGGGTTCTACGAGCAGTACTTC
CASSASSGFYEQYF
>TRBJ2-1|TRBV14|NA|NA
TGTGCCAGCAGCCAAGATATGGTCCACAATGAGCAGTTCTTC
CASSQDMVHNEQFF
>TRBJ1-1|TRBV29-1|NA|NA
TGCAGCGGGTTCGAGCAAGAAGCTTTCTTT
CSGFEQEAFF
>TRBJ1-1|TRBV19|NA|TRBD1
TGTGCCAGTAGTCCGTACAGGGGGCGGAACACTGAAGCTTTCTTT
CASSPYRGRNTEAFF
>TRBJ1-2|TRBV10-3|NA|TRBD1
TGTGCCATCACCGAACAGGGGGAGGACTATGGCTACACCTTC
CAITEQGEDYGYTF
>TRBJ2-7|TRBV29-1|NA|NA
TGCAGCGTGGGGGCCTCGGCCACCTACGAGCAGTACTTC
CSVGASATYEQYF
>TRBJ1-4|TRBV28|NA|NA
TGTGCCAGCAGTTTGGGGCAGGGTCTAGAAAAACTGTTTTTT
CASSLGQGLEKLFF
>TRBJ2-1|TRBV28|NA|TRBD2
TGTGCCAGCAGTCCTCCGGGACTACCTTACAATGAGCAGTTCTTC
CASSPPGLPYNEQFF
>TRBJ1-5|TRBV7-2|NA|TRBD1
TGTGCCAGCAGCCCCGGACAGGATCAGCCCCAGCATTTT
CASSPGQDQPQHF
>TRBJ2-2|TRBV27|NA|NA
TGTGCCAGCAGTTTATTCCCAGTGTCGGACCACGGGGAGCTGTTTTTT
CASSLFPVSDHGELFF
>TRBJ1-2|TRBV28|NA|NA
TGTGCCAGCAGTTTCCCCGGGACGCCCAACTATGGCTACACCTTC
CASSFPGTPNYGYTF
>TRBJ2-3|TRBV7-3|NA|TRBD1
TGTGCCAGCAGCGAACACAGGGGAGATACGCAGTATTTT
CASSEHRGDTQYF
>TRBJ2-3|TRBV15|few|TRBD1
TGTGCCACCAGCAGAGCCCGACAGGGGGCATCAGATACGCAGTATTTT
CATSRARQGASDTQYF
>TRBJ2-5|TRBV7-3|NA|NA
TGTGCCAGCAGCAAGAATGCCGGGACTGAAAAAGAGACCCAGTACTTC
CASSKNAGTEKETQYF
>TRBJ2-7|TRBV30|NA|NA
TGTGCCTGGAGACGGGACTACGAGCAGTACTTC
CAWRRDYEQYF
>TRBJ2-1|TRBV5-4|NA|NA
TGTGCCAGCAGTGAGGAGGGGGGACGGAGCTCCTACAATGAGCAGTTCTTC
CASSEEGGRSSYNEQFF